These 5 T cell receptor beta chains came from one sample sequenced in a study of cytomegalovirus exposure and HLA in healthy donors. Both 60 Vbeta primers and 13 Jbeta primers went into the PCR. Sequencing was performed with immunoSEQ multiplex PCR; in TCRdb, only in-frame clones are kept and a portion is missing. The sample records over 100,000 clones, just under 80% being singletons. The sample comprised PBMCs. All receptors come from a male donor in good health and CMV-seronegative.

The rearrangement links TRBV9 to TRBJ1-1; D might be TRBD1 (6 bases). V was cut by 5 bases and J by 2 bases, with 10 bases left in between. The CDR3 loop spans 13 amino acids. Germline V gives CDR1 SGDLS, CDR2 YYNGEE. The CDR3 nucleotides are TGTGCCAGCAGTCACAGGGATAACACTGAAGCTTTCTTT. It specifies CASSHRDNTEAFF.

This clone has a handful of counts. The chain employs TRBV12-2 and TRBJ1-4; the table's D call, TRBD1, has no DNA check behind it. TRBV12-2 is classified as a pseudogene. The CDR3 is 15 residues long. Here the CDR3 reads CASRLGVDRVPRLFF. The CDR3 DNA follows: TGTGCAAGTCGCTTAGGAGTGGACAGGGTCCCGCGGTTGTTTTTT.

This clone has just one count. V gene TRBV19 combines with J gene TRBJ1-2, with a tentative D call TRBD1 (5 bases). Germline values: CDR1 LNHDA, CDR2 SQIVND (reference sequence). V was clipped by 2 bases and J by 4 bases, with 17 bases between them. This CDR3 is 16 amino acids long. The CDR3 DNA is TGTGCCAGTAGTATAATGGGGCAGGCGACGCTCTATGGCTACACCTTC. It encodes CASSIMGQATLYGYTF.

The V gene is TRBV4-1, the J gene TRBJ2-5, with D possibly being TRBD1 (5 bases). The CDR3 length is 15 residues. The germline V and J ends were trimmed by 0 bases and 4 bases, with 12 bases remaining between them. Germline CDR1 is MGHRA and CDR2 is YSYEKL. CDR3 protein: CASSQDKGLGETQYF. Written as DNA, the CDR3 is TGCGCCAGCAGCCAAGATAAGGGGCTCGGAGAGACCCAGTACTTC.

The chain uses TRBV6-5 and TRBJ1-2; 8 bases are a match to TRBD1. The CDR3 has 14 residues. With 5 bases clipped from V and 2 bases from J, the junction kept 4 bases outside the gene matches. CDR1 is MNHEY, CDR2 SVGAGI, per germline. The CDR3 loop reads CASSRTGLNYGYTF. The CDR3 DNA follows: TGTGCCAGCAGTCGGACAGGGTTGAACTATGGCTACACCTTC.